This T cell receptor beta chain was documented in a study of control samples from healthy donors and cancer patients. Trimming cost V 2 bases and J 4 bases, with 15 bases left between them. The CDR3 is 15 amino acids. The germline CDR1 and CDR2 sequences are SGHNT and YYREEE (reference sequence). Data came from immunoSEQ multiplex PCR; TCRdb stores just in-frame clones and leaves some out. The repertoire holds tens of thousands of clones, approximately 87% seen once, with roughly 13% in the top ten. The sample taken for sequencing was PBMCs. The receptor's source is a woman aged 60-70 years with lung cancer. The chain is built from TRBV5-4 and TRBJ1-1; possibly TRBD1 for D (6 bases). CDR3: CASSFPGVSGTEAFF. CDR3 DNA: TGTGCCAGCAGCTTTCCAGGGGTGTCCGGCACTGAAGCTTTCTTT. Combining the CDR3 with reference TRBV5-4 and TRBJ1-1 gives the whole variable domain ETGVTQSPTHLIKTRGQQVTLRCSSQSGHNTVSWYQQALGQGPQFIFQYYREEENGRGNFPPRFSGLQFPNYSSELNVNALELDDSALYLCASSFPGVSGTEAFFGQGTRLTVV.